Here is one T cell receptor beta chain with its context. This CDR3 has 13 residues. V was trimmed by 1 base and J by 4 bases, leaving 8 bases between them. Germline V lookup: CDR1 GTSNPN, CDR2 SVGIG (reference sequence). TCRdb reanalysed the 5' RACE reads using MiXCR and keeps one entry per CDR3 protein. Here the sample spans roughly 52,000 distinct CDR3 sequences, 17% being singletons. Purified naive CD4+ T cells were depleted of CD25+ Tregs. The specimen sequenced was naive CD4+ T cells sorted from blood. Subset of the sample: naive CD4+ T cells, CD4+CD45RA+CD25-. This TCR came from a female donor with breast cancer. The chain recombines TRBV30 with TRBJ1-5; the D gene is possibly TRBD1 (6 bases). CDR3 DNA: TGTGCCTGGAGTGGCACAGGGAATCAGCCCCAGCATTTT. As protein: CAWSGTGNQPQHF.